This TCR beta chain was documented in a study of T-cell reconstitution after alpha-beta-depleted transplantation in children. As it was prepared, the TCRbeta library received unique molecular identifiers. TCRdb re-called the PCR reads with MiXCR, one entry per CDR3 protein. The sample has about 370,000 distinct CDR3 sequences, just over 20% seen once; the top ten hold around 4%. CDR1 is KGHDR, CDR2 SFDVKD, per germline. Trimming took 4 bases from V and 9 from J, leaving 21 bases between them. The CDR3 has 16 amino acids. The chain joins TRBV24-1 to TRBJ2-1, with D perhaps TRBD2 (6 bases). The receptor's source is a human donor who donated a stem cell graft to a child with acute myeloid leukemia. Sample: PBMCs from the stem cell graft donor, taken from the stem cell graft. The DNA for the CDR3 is TGTGCCACCAGTGACCCGACCACAAGACTAGTGCGTGAGCAGTTCTTC. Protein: CATSDPTTRLVREQFF.